This T cell receptor beta chain is drawn from a study of blood T cell repertoires in COVID-19. Clones were read by immunoSEQ multiplex PCR, and TCRdb kept only the in-frame ones, dropping some. The sample records tens of thousands of clones, around 83% being singletons. The sequence derives from a woman aged 60-75 years with acute or convalescent COVID-19. Sequencing input: peripheral blood.

The CDR3 here is CASSSTGTGRTGELFF. CDR3 in DNA: TGTGCCAGCAGCTCGACAGGGACAGGGAGAACCGGGGAGCTGTTTTTT. This chain joins TRBV5-6 and TRBJ2-2; 9 bases match TRBD1. From germline, CDR1 is SGHDT and CDR2 YYEEEE. The CDR3 is 16 residues long. J gave up 5 bases and V 3 bases, and 8 bases lay outside the gene matches.